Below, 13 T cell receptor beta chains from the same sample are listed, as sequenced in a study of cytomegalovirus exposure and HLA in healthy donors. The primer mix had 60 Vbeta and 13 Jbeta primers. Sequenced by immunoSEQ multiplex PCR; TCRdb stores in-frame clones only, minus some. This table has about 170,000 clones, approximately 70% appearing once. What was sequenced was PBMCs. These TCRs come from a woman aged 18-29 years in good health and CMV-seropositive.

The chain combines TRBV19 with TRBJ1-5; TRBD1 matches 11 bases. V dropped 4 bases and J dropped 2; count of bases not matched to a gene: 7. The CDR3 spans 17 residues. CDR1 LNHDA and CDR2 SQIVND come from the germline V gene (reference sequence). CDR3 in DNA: TGTGCCAGTAGTAACCGGGACAGGGGGATAGGCAATCAGCCCCAGCATTTT. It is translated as CASSNRDRGIGNQPQHF. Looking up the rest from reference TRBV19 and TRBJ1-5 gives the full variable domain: DGGITQSPKYLFRKEGQNVTLSCEQNLNHDAMYWYRQDPGQGLRLIYYSQIVNDFQKGDIAEGYSVSREKKESFPLTVTSAQKNPTAFYLCASSNRDRGIGNQPQHFGDGTRLSIL.

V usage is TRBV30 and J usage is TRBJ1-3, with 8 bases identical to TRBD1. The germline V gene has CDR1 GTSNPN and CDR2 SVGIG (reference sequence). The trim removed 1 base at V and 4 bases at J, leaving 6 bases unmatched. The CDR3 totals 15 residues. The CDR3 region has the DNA TGTGCCTGGAGTGGGTCAGGGGGCGCGGGAAACACCATATATTTT. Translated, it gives CAWSGSGGAGNTIYF.

The DNA for the CDR3 is TGTGCCAGCAGTGAACTACTAGCGGGACCAATGGAGCAGTATTTT. It specifies CASSELLAGPMEQYF. The gene calls are TRBV6-1 and TRBJ2-3; 10 positions agree with TRBD2. The germline gives CDR1 MNHNS, CDR2 SASEGT. V gave up 2 bases and J gave up 11 bases; unmatched junction bases: 10. This CDR3 is built from 15 residues.

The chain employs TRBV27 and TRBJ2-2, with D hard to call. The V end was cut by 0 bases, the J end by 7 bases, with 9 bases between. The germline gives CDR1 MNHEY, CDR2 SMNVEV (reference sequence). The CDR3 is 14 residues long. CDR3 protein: CASSLSQSGGELFF. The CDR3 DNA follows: TGTGCCAGCAGTTTATCGCAATCGGGCGGGGAGCTGTTTTTT.

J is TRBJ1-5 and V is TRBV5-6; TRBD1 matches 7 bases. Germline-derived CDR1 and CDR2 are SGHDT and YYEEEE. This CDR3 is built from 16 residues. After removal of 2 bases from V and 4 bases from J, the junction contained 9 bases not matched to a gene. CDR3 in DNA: TGTGCCAGCAGCTTCCATTCGTCAGGGGGAAATCAGCCCCAGCATTTT. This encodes CASSFHSSGGNQPQHF.

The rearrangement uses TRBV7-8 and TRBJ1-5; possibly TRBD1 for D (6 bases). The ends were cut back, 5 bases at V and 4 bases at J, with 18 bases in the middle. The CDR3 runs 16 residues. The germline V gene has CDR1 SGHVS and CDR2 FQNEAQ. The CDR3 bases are TGTGCCAGCAGCCCCGAGATGGGGGCTGTGAATCAGCCCCAGCATTTT. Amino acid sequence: CASSPEMGAVNQPQHF.

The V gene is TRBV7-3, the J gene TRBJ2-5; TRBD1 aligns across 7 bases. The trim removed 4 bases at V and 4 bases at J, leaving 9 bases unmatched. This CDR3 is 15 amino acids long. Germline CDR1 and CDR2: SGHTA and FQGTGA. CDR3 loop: CASSYRGGAGETQYF. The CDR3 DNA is TGTGCCAGCAGCTACCGAGGGGGCGCGGGAGAGACCCAGTACTTC.

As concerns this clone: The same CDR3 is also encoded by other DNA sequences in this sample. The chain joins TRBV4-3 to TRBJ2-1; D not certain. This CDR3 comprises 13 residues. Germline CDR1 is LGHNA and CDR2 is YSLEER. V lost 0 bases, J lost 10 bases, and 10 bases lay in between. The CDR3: CASSQDRGTEQFF. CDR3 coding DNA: TGCGCCAGCAGCCAAGATCGTGGCACGGAGCAGTTCTTC.

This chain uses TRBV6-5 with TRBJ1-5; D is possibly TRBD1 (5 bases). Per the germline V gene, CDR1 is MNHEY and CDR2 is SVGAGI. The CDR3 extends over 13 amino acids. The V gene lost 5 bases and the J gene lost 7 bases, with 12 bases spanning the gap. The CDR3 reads CASSPREAQPQHF. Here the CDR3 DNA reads TGTGCCAGCAGTCCCAGGGAGGCACAGCCCCAGCATTTT.

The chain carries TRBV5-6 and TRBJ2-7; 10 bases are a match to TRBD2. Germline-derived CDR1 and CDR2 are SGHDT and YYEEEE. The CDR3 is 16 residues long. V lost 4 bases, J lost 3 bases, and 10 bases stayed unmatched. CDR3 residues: CASSPRRERGGYEQYF. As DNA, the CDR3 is TGTGCCAGCAGCCCTCGGCGAGAGCGGGGGGGCTACGAGCAGTACTTC.

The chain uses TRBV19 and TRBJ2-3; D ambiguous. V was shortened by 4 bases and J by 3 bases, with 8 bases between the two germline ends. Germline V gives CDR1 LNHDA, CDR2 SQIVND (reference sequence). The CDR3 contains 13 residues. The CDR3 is CASSKLTTDTQYF. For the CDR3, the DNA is TGTGCCAGTAGTAAATTGACAACAGATACGCAGTATTTT.

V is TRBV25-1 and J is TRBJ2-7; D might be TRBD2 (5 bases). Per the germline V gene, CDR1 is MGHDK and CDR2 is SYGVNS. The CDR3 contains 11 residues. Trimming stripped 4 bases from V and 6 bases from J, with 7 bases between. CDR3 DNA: TGTGCCAGCAGTGTTGGAGGCGAGCAGTACTTC. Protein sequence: CASSVGGEQYF.

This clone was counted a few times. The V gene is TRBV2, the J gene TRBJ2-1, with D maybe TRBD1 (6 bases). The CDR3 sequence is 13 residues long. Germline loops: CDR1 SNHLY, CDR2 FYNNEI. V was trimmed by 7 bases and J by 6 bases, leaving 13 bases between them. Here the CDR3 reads CASKGDAGNEQFF. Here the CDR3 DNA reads TGTGCCAGCAAGGGGGACGCTGGCAATGAGCAGTTCTTC.